The 21 T cell receptor beta chains in this list originate from one sample, sequenced in a study of shared clonotypes between healthy human individuals. Clones were read by immunoSEQ multiplex PCR, and TCRdb kept only the in-frame ones, dropping some. The sample yields fewer than 650,000 clones, roughly four fifths seen once. Sequencing was performed on PBMCs. The receptors derive from a woman between 40 and 55 years old in good health. Some clones in this sample may be carry-over from other donors' samples.

The rearrangement uses TRBV5-4 and TRBJ1-1; D call uncertain. CDR3 length equals 15 residues. Trimming took 0 bases from V and 1 from J, leaving 10 bases between them. The germline V gene encodes CDR1 SGHNT and CDR2 YYREEE (reference sequence). CDR3 in DNA: TGTGCCAGCAGCTTGGTCGGCAGTTCGAACACTGAAGCTTTCTTT. Translated: CASSLVGSSNTEAFF.

The V gene is TRBV28, the J gene TRBJ1-1; D gene unclear. The CDR3 runs 15 residues. Per germline, CDR1 MDHEN and CDR2 SYDVKM. Trimming pared 8 bases from V and 1 base from J, leaving 17 bases between. CDR3 DNA: TGTGCCAGCTTTAGGCCGAGGGCTGGGAACACTGAAGCTTTCTTT. Amino acids: CASFRPRAGNTEAFF.

This clone was observed a few times. The CDR3 region has the DNA TGTGCCAGCAGTTCCGCGACTAGCGGGAGACCCTACGAGCAGTACTTC. Translated, it gives CASSSATSGRPYEQYF. V and J are TRBV6-5 and TRBJ2-7, with 12 bases fitting TRBD2. This CDR3 is built from 16 residues. Germline CDR1 MNHEY, CDR2 SVGAGI. Unmatched junction bases numbered 6, after V lost 4 bases and J lost 2 bases.

This clone appeared a few times. The rearrangement uses TRBV28 and TRBJ2-1; no definite D call. Trimming pared 6 bases from V and 2 bases from J, leaving 11 bases between. The CDR3 is 14 residues long. From germline, CDR1 is MDHEN and CDR2 SYDVKM. CDR3 sequence (DNA): TGTGCCAGCAGCTCCAGAATAACCTACAATGAGCAGTTCTTC. This gives the protein CASSSRITYNEQFF.

The chain has TRBV7-3 and TRBJ2-3; the D is unclear. Between the trimmed V and J ends, which lost 0 bases and 1 base, there was a span of 8 bases. CDR3 length equals 15 residues. Germline V gives CDR1 SGHTA, CDR2 FQGTGA. The DNA of the CDR3 is TGTGCCAGCAGCTTAACTCCAGCGCGCACAGATACGCAGTATTTT. Translating gives CASSLTPARTDTQYF.

The chain is built from TRBV6-8 and TRBJ2-7; D unclear. The V end lost 4 bases, the J end lost 12 bases, and 19 bases lay between the germline ends. Germline loops: CDR1 MNHGY, CDR2 SAAAGT. CDR3 length: 13 amino acids. The CDR3 DNA reads as TGTGCCAGCAGTTCCCTGGCCCCGCCGGGTCCGTACTTC. Encoded protein: CASSSLAPPGPYF.

V gene TRBV7-8 combines with J gene TRBJ2-5; 9 bases map to TRBD1. The trim removed 5 bases at V and 4 bases at J, leaving 8 bases unmatched. The germline gives CDR1 SGHVS, CDR2 FQNEAQ. This CDR3 region has 15 residues. The CDR3 region has the DNA TGTGCCAGCAGCACGACAGGGGGTCGGGTAGAGACCCAGTACTTC. Translated: CASSTTGGRVETQYF.

The chain joins TRBV10-3 to TRBJ2-2; TRBD2 agrees at 8 bases. This CDR3 comprises 14 residues. Losses at the gene ends were 10 bases for V and 4 bases for J; bases not matched to a gene: 8. Germline lookup yields CDR1 ENHRY and CDR2 SYGVKD. Written as DNA, the CDR3 is TGTGCCACCGGGGGGGACAAGATCACCGGGGAGCTGTTTTTT. Translating it yields CATGGDKITGELFF.

The chain uses TRBV2 and TRBJ2-5; 7 nucleotides agree with TRBD1. J gave up 4 bases and V 4 bases, and 6 bases lay outside the gene matches. There are 14 residues in the CDR3. Germline lookup yields CDR1 SNHLY and CDR2 FYNNEI. Here the CDR3 reads CASSGVNRGETQYF. In DNA form, the CDR3 reads TGTGCCAGCAGTGGCGTTAACAGGGGAGAGACCCAGTACTTC.

The chain has TRBV2 and TRBJ2-4; TRBD1 aligns across 8 bases. Germline CDR1 and CDR2: SNHLY and FYNNEI. This CDR3 has 14 residues. V lost 6 bases to trimming and J lost 5 bases; unmatched junction nucleotides: 6. The CDR3 region is CASSAGQGQNIQYF. CDR3 sequence (DNA): TGTGCCAGCAGCGCCGGACAGGGTCAAAACATTCAGTACTTC.

The rearrangement links TRBV11-2 to TRBJ2-4, with 10 bases that match TRBD2. V shed 4 bases and J 6 bases; nucleotides not matched to a gene: 6. There are 15 residues in the CDR3. The germline V gene encodes CDR1 SGHAT and CDR2 FQNNGV. The DNA for the CDR3 is TGTGCCAGCAGCTCAGGACTAGCGGCTCTAAACATTCAGTACTTC. This gives the protein CASSSGLAALNIQYF.

This chain connects TRBV27 to TRBJ2-6; D possibly matches TRBD1 or TRBD2 (5 bases each). The CDR3 extends over 18 amino acids. The germline V gene encodes CDR1 MNHEY and CDR2 SMNVEV (reference sequence). V dropped 8 bases and J dropped 0 bases, with 20 bases sitting between them. CDR3 in DNA: TGTGCCAGCGCCTCGGGACCGGCGACCCTCTCTGGGGCCAACGTCCTGACTTTC. Amino acids: CASASGPATLSGANVLTF. Complete variable domain (other parts from reference TRBV27 and TRBJ2-6): EAQVTQNPRYLITVTGKKLTVTCSQNMNHEYMSWYRQDPGLGLRQIYYSMNVEVTDKGDVPEGYKVSRKEKRNFPLILESPSPNQTSLYFCASASGPATLSGANVLTFGAGSRLTVL.

The V and J genes are TRBV7-2 and TRBJ2-7, with TRBD2 matching 8 bases. The CDR3 has 14 residues. Germline CDR1 SGHTA, CDR2 FQGNSA. Unmatched junction bases numbered 5, after V lost 1 base and J lost 6 bases. DNA for the CDR3: TGTGCCAGCAGCTTAGGGGGACTAGGGGCCGAGCAGTACTTC. Translating gives CASSLGGLGAEQYF.

The rearrangement joins TRBV10-3 to TRBJ2-7, with 7 bases lining up with TRBD1. Losses at the gene ends were 6 bases for V and 0 bases for J; bases not matched to a gene: 5. CDR3 length: 14 amino acids. Germline V CDR1 and CDR2: ENHRY, SYGVKD. The chain's CDR3 is CAIRGTDSSYEQYF. As DNA, the CDR3 is TGTGCCATCAGAGGGACAGACAGCTCCTACGAGCAGTACTTC.

V is TRBV18 and J is TRBJ1-1; D ambiguous. The germline gives CDR1 KGHSH, CDR2 LQKENI. V was cut by 1 base and J by 5 bases, with 8 bases left in between. The CDR3 totals 13 residues. The CDR3 region is CASSPRPGTEAFF. The CDR3, as DNA: TGTGCCAGCTCACCACGGCCGGGAACTGAAGCTTTCTTT.

This clone appeared once. One base away lies a much larger clone, so this may be a sequencing read error. The V gene is TRBV4-3, the J gene TRBJ1-1; D gene uncertain. Per the germline V gene, CDR1 is LGHNA and CDR2 is YSLEER. The CDR3 contains 11 residues. CDR3 nucleotides: TGCGCCAGCAGCCAAGATCGGGAAGCTTCCTTT. It translates to CASSQDREASF.

This clone was observed a handful of times. The chain carries TRBV12-2 and TRBJ1-5. TRBV12-2 counts as a pseudogene. The CDR3 covers 19 residues. DNA of the CDR3: TGTGCAAGTCGCCACGGACTCGGACAAATCTTTACTAGCGCTCAGCCCCAGCATTTT. Protein product: CASRHGLGQIFTSAQPQHF.

This clone occurred once. This sample also contains other DNA sequences that code for the same CDR3. The rearrangement joins TRBV7-3 to TRBJ2-1; D perhaps matches TRBD2 (5 bases). Germline V gene data show CDR1 as SGHTA and CDR2 as FQGTGA. Trimming removed 6 bases at V and 0 bases at J, with 12 bases between. There are 15 residues in the CDR3. CDR3 region: CASSLSGNSYNEQFF. In nucleotides, the CDR3 is TGTGCCAGCAGTCTGAGCGGAAACTCCTACAATGAGCAGTTCTTC.

The J gene is TRBJ2-3, the V gene TRBV9; TRBD2 matches 7 bases. This CDR3 has 15 amino acids. V shed 0 bases and J 0 bases; nucleotides not matched to a gene: 1. Germline values: CDR1 SGDLS, CDR2 YYNGEE. The CDR3 nucleotides are TGTGCCAGCAGCGTAGATAGCGGGAGCACAGATACGCAGTATTTT. Protein product: CASSVDSGSTDTQYF. The complete variable domain, with remaining parts taken from reference TRBV9 and TRBJ2-3, reads DSGVTQTPKHLITATGQRVTLRCSPRSGDLSVYWYQQSLDQGLQFLIQYYNGEERAKGNILERFSAQQFPDLHSELNLSSLELGDSALYFCASSVDSGSTDTQYFGPGTRLTVL.

This chain links TRBV6-6 with TRBJ1-3; unclear D gene. Germline V gene data show CDR1 as MNHNY and CDR2 as SVGAGI (reference sequence). V lost 5 bases and J 3 bases, leaving 8 bases between the germline ends. The CDR3 is made up of 13 amino acids. The CDR3 protein is CASSQGYGNTIYF. The DNA of the CDR3 is TGTGCCAGCAGTCAAGGGTATGGAAACACCATATATTTT.

The V and J genes are TRBV5-1 and TRBJ1-1; D might be TRBD1 (6 bases). V was pared by 2 bases and J by 0 bases, with 11 bases between. The CDR3 length is 15 residues. CDR1 and CDR2 (germline): SGHRS, YFSETQ. The CDR3 protein is CASSLQGNMNTEAFF. As DNA, the CDR3 is TGCGCCAGCAGCTTACAGGGAAACATGAACACTGAAGCTTTCTTT.